The clone carrying this T cell receptor beta chain was recorded many times. Its antigen is currently unknown. CDR3 size: 16 residues. Germline V gene sequence: CDR1 DFQATT, CDR2 SNEGSKA (reference sequence). V trimming: 4 bases; J trimming: 0 bases; junction bases outside the gene matches: 8. TCRdb re-called the 5' RACE reads through MiXCR, storing one row per CDR3 protein. The profile shows approximately 220,000 distinct CDR3 sequences, about 10% of them singletons. This entry comes from a study of CD8 T cells in ankylosing spondylitis. Study conclusions and caveats: Reportedly, matched ankylosing spondylitis synovial fluid was significantly enriched for disease-linked clones.

The V call is TRBV20-1, the J call TRBJ1-5, with 8 bases matching TRBD1. The sequence came from a male donor with ankylosing spondylitis or in good health (not recorded which). The specimen was blood, either unsorted or a sorted T cell fraction (not recorded which). The CDR3 protein is CSATGTGFYSNQPQHF. CDR3 nucleotide sequence: TGCAGTGCTACCGGGACAGGCTTCTATAGCAATCAGCCCCAGCATTTT.